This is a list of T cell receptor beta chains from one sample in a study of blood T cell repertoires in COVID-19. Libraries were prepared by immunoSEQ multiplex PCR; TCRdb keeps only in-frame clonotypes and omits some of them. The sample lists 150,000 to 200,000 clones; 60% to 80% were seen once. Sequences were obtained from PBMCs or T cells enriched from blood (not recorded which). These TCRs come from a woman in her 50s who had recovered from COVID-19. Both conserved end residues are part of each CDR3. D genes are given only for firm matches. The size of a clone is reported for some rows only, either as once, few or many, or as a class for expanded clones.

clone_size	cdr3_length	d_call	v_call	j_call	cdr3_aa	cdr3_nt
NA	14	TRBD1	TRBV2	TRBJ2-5	CASSEFRGQGGQYF	TGTGCCAGCAGTGAGTTCAGGGGGCAAGGAGGCCAGTACTTC
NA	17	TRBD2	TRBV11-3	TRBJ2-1	CASSLTDRGGPLNEQFF	TGTGCCAGCAGCTTAACAGATCGGGGAGGGCCTTTGAATGAGCAGTTCTTC
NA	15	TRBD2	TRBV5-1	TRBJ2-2	CASSLRTSGPGELFF	TGCGCCAGCAGCCTTAGGACTAGCGGGCCCGGGGAGCTGTTTTTT
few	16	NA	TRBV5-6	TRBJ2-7	CASSLEGPSNGNEQYF	TGTGCCAGCAGCTTGGAGGGTCCTAGCAACGGTAACGAGCAGTACTTC
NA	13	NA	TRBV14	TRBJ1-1	CASSGGQATEAFF	TGTGCCAGCAGCGGCGGACAAGCCACTGAAGCTTTCTTT
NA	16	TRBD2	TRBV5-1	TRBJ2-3	CASSTLAGGPTDTQYF	TGCGCCAGCAGCACTTTAGCGGGAGGGCCCACAGATACGCAGTATTTT
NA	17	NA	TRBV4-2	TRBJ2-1	CASSQDKGRAHYNEQFF	TGTGCCAGCAGCCAAGATAAGGGCAGGGCCCACTACAATGAGCAGTTCTTC
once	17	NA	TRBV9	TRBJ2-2	CASSVGSSVVNTGELFF	TGTGCCAGCAGCGTAGGGAGTAGCGTGGTGAACACCGGGGAGCTGTTTTTT
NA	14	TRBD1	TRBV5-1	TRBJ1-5	CASSTTGGNQPQHF	TGCGCCAGCAGCACTACAGGGGGCAATCAGCCCCAGCATTTT
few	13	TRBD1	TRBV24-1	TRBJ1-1	CATRDTGGSEAFF	TGTGCCACCAGGGATACAGGGGGCTCTGAAGCTTTCTTT
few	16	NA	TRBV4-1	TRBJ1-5	CASSQEAGFSNQPQHF	TGCGCCAGCAGCCAAGAAGCAGGGTTTAGCAATCAGCCCCAGCATTTT
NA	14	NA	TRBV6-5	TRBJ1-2	CASRTGPPGGGYTF	TGTGCCAGCAGAACCGGGCCGCCAGGAGGAGGCTACACCTTC
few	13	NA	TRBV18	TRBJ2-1	CAISPQGTNEQFF	TGTGCCATCTCCCCTCAGGGTACGAATGAGCAGTTCTTC
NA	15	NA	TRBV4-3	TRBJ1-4	CASSQDFPPLRGLFF	TGCGCCAGCAGCCAAGATTTCCCGCCCCTCCGCGGACTGTTTTTT